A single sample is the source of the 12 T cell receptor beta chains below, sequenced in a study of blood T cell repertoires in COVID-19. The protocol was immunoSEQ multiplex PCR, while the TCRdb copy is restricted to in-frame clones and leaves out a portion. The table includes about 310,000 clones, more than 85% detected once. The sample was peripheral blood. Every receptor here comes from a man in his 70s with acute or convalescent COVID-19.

Written as DNA, the CDR3 is TGTGCCAGCAGCCCCCACAGGGGCGCCACCGGGGAGCTGTTTTTT. It translates to CASSPHRGATGELFF. The chain employs TRBV28 and TRBJ2-2, with TRBD1 matching 7 bases. Looked up from germline, CDR1 is MDHEN and CDR2 is SYDVKM. CDR3 length: 15 amino acids. Trimming removed 6 bases from V and 4 bases from J; junction bases left unmatched: 8.

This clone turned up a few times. Here the CDR3 reads CASSLAFSTGELFF. The CDR3 DNA reads as TGTGCCAGCAGCTTAGCGTTCTCCACCGGGGAGCTGTTTTTT. The chain has TRBV7-2 and TRBJ2-2; D unresolved. CDR3 length: 14 residues. CDR1 and CDR2 from the germline V gene are SGHTA and FQGNSA. Deletions cut 0 bases from V and 4 bases from J, with 6 bases between.

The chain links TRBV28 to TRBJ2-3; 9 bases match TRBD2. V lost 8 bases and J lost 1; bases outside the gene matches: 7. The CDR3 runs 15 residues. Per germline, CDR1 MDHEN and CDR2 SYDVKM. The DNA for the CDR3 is TGTGCCAGCGGTCCAGCGGGGGGAGGCACAGATACGCAGTATTTT. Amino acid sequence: CASGPAGGGTDTQYF.

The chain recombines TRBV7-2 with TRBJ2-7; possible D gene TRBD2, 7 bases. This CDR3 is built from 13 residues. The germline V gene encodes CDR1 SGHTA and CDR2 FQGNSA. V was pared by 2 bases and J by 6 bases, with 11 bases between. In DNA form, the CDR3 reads TGTGCCAGCAGCTTACCGGCGGGGGCCGAGCAGTACTTC. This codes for CASSLPAGAEQYF.

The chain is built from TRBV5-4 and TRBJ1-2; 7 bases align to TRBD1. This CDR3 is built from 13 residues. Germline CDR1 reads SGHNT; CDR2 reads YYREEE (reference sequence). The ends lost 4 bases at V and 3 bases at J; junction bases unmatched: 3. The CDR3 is CASSTDRDYGYTF. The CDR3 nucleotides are TGTGCCAGCAGCACTGACAGGGACTATGGCTACACCTTC.

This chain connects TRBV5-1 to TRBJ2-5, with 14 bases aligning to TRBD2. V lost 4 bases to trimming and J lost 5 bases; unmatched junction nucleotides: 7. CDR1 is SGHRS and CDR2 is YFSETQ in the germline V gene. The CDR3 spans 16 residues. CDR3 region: CASSQTSGGAWETQYF. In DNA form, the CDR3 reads TGCGCCAGCAGCCAGACTAGCGGGGGGGCCTGGGAGACCCAGTACTTC.

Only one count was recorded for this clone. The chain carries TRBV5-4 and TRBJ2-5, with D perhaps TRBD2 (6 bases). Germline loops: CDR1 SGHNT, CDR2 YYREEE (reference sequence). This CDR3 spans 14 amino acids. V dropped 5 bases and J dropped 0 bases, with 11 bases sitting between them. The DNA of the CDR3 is TGTGCCAGCAGTTCCCGGGACTACCAAGAGACCCAGTACTTC. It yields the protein CASSSRDYQETQYF.

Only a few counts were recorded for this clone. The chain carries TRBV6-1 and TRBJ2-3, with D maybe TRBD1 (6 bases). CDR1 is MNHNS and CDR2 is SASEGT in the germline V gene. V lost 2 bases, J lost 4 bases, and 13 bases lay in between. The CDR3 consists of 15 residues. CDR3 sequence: CASSEQGFGPDTQYF. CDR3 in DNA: TGTGCCAGCAGTGAACAGGGGTTCGGCCCAGATACGCAGTATTTT.

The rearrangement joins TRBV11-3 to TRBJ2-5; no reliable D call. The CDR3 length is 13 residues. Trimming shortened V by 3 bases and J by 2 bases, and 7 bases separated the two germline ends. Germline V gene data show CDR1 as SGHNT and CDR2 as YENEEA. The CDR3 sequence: CASSFPGQETQYF. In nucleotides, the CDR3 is TGTGCCAGCAGCTTCCCGGGTCAAGAGACCCAGTACTTC.

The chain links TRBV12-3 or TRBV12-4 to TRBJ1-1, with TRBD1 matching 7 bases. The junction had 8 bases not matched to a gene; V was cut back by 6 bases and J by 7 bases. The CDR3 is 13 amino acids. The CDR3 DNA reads TGTGCCAGCAGGCTAACAGGGGCCAATGAAGCTTTCTTT. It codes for CASRLTGANEAFF.

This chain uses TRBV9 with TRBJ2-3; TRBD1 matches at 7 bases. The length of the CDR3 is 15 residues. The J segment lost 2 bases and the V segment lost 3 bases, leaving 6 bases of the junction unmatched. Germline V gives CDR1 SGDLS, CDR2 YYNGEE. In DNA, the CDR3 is TGTGCCAGCAGCGCACAGGGGACAACCACAGATACGCAGTATTTT. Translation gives CASSAQGTTTDTQYF.

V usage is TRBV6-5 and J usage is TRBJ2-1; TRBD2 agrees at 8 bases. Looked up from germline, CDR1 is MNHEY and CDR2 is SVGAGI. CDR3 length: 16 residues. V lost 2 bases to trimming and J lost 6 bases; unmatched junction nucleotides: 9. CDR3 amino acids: CASSYLRGGGFNEQFF. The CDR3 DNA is TGTGCCAGCAGTTACCTTAGGGGCGGGGGGTTCAATGAGCAGTTCTTC.